The next 9 T cell receptor beta chains were all read from a single sample in a study of post-analysis software for immune sequencing data. Unique-molecular-identifier-tagged TCR beta cDNA libraries were used. TCRdb redid the calling of the PCR reads with MiXCR, one entry per CDR3 protein. This table holds about 160,000 distinct CDR3 sequences, roughly 34% found once. The material sequenced was blood, taken after autologous hematopoietic stem cell transplantation. These TCRs come from a girl aged 5-17 years with multiple sclerosis.

As concerns this clonotype: At one boundary the junction diverges from the germline segment, which might be a read error. The CDR3 bases are TGTGCCAACAGTGCGAGCGGGGGCACTGAAGCTTTCTTT. Its translation: CANSASGGTEAFF. V and J are TRBV6-1 and TRBJ1-1, with D possibly TRBD1 on 5 matching bases. Per the germline V gene, CDR1 is MNHNS and CDR2 is SASEGT. The CDR3 is 13 amino acids.

This chain connects TRBV13 to TRBJ2-3, with TRBD2 identical over 9 bases. The germline gives CDR1 PRHDT, CDR2 FYEKMQ (reference sequence). This CDR3 has 14 amino acids. CDR3 DNA: TGTGCGGGGCGATCTAGCGGGATCCCAGATACGCAGTATTTT. The encoded protein is CAGRSSGIPDTQYF.

This chain joins TRBV4-3 and TRBJ1-2, with 9 positions matching TRBD1. V was pared by 1 base and J by 8 bases, with 8 bases of the junction left unmatched. The CDR3 runs 15 residues. Germline V gene data show CDR1 as LGHNA and CDR2 as YSLEER. CDR3 nucleotides: TGCGCCAGCAGCCAAGCAATAGGGACAGGGACAGGCTACACCTTC. Translated: CASSQAIGTGTGYTF.

V is TRBV6-2 or TRBV6-3 and J is TRBJ1-1; 7 nucleotides align to TRBD1. Germline CDR1 reads MNHEY; CDR2 reads SVGEGT. After removal of 6 bases from V and 2 bases from J, the junction contained 9 bases not matched to a gene. CDR3 length equals 15 residues. CDR3 amino acids: CASRFGTAKNTEAFF. The DNA of the CDR3 is TGTGCCAGCAGATTCGGGACAGCAAAAAACACTGAAGCTTTCTTT.

This clonotype was observed a handful of times. The V and J genes are TRBV14 and TRBJ1-2, with 8 bases aligning to TRBD1. With V trimmed by 0 bases and J by 6 bases, 9 bases remained unmatched. Germline V lookup: CDR1 SGHDN, CDR2 FVKESK. This CDR3 region has 16 residues. CDR3 bases: TGTGCCAGCAGCCAAGATTCAAGGACAGGGAGGGATGGCTACACCTTC. This translates into CASSQDSRTGRDGYTF. The whole variable domain, filled in from reference TRBV14 and TRBJ1-2, reads EAGVTQFPSHSVIEKGQTVTLRCDPISGHDNLYWYRRVMGKEIKFLLHFVKESKQDESGMPNNRFLAERTGGTYSTLKVQPAELEDSGVYFCASSQDSRTGRDGYTFGSGTRLTVV.

The chain employs TRBV6-5 and TRBJ2-1; the D call may be TRBD1 or TRBD2 (5 bases each). V lost 6 bases to trimming and J lost 1 base, with 13 bases between them. CDR1 and CDR2 (germline): MNHEY, SVGAGI. The CDR3 has 15 amino acids. This CDR3 is CASRSGTQSYNEQFF. CDR3 nucleotides: TGTGCCAGCAGGTCCGGGACCCAATCCTACAATGAGCAGTTCTTC.

This clonotype came up a few times. The V call is TRBV20-1, the J call TRBJ2-7, with a tentative D call TRBD1 (5 bases). V shed 3 bases and J shed 0 bases, with 12 bases lying between them. Germline assignment: CDR1 DFQATT and CDR2 SNEGSKA (reference sequence). The CDR3 totals 14 residues. The CDR3 here is CSARGLRSSYEQYF. As DNA, the CDR3 is TGCAGTGCTAGGGGGCTTAGGAGCTCCTACGAGCAGTACTTC.

The chain has TRBV6-5 and TRBJ2-7; 7 bases align to TRBD2. CDR3 length equals 17 residues. Germline assignment: CDR1 MNHEY and CDR2 SVGAGI. With V trimmed by 4 bases and J by 0 bases, 12 bases remained unmatched. The CDR3 region is CASSSTRRAGSSYEQYF. CDR3 in DNA: TGTGCCAGCAGTTCCACAAGACGAGCGGGATCCTCCTACGAGCAGTACTTC.

Only a few counts were recorded for this clonotype. The chain has TRBV20-1 and TRBJ2-4, with D hard to call. The closer fit of TRBJ2-7 to the DNA end suggests the J call may be wrong. CDR1 and CDR2 from the germline V gene are DFQATT and SNEGSKA (reference sequence). The CDR3 runs 11 residues. The CDR3 loop is CSARDRHEQYF. The CDR3 nucleotides are TGCAGTGCTAGAGATAGGCACGAGCAGTACTTC.